A single sample gave rise to the 5 T cell receptor beta chains below, sequenced in a study of blood T cell repertoires in COVID-19. Sequenced by immunoSEQ multiplex PCR; TCRdb stores in-frame clones only, minus some. This sample yields 130,000 or so clones, of which around 82% are seen a single time; 1.1% to 1.5% belongs to the top ten. The material sequenced was peripheral blood. All receptors come from a man in his sixties with acute or convalescent COVID-19.

The gene calls are TRBV7-3 and TRBJ2-1, with D uncertain. Germline assignment: CDR1 SGHTA and CDR2 FQGTGA. The CDR3 is 14 residues long. The V end lost 5 bases, the J end lost 8 bases, and 16 bases lay between the germline ends. CDR3 protein: CASSPRGSRHEQFF. CDR3 nucleotides: TGTGCCAGCAGCCCGCGAGGTAGCCGGCATGAGCAGTTCTTC.

The V and J genes are TRBV4-1 and TRBJ1-6, with unresolved D. The CDR3 runs 15 residues. From germline, CDR1 is MGHRA and CDR2 YSYEKL. The ends were cut back, 1 base at V and 5 bases at J, with 9 bases in the middle. CDR3 loop: CASSQVQVNNSPLHF. The CDR3 coding sequence is TGCGCCAGCAGCCAAGTCCAGGTGAATAATTCACCCCTCCACTTT.

The chain links TRBV11-2 to TRBJ2-3; 9 positions match TRBD2. The germline V gene encodes CDR1 SGHAT and CDR2 FQNNGV. The CDR3 consists of 16 residues. V lost 0 bases, J lost 8 bases, and 9 bases stayed unmatched. The CDR3 DNA sequence: TGTGCCAGCAGCTTAGATTTGGCTAGCGGGGTGGTTACGCAGTATTTT. Its protein is CASSLDLASGVVTQYF.

In the case of this clone: The sample contains more than one DNA sequence encoding this CDR3. This chain links TRBV5-1 with TRBJ2-7; TRBD2 matches 7 bases. This CDR3 is built from 16 residues. Germline values: CDR1 SGHRS, CDR2 YFSETQ. V was pared by 4 bases and J by 1 base, with 11 bases of the junction left unmatched. The CDR3 loop reads CASSPGLVAGSYEQYF. In DNA, the CDR3 is TGCGCCAGCAGCCCGGGGTTGGTAGCGGGTTCCTACGAGCAGTACTTC. Drawing the rest from reference TRBV5-1 and TRBJ2-7, the complete variable domain is KAGVTQTPRYLIKTRGQQVTLSCSPISGHRSVSWYQQTPGQGLQFLFEYFSETQRNKGNFPGRFSGRQFSNSRSEMNVSTLELGDSALYLCASSPGLVAGSYEQYFGPGTRLTVT.

The rearrangement uses TRBV6-5 and TRBJ1-2, with a possible D match to TRBD1 (6 bases). This CDR3 is built from 12 residues. Between the trimmed V and J ends, which lost 5 bases and 2 bases, there was a span of 6 bases. CDR1 and CDR2 (germline): MNHEY, SVGAGI. The CDR3 here is CASSTGNYGYTF. CDR3 DNA sequence: TGTGCCAGCAGTACAGGGAACTATGGCTACACCTTC.